The sequence of this T cell receptor (beta chain) was determined in a study of T cell clusters in autoimmune cytopenias. At the level of the study: TRB sequencing had a median approximately 50,000 reads and 2,000 to 3,000 distinct clonotypes per sample.

Some 40,000 genome equivalents of blood DNA were amplified for TRB. There are 16 residues in the CDR3. The germline V gene has CDR1 SGHRS and CDR2 YFSETQ. Study findings and constraints: Physiological T cell clusters of healthy donors were apparently absent in primary autoimmune cytopenia patients.

TRB was amplified by touch-down multiplex PCR, primer pools A and B combined. TCRdb reanalyzed the multiplex PCR reads, giving one entry per CDR3 protein sequence and no DNA. The sample holds around 5,700 distinct CDR3 sequences. In the case of this clonotype: Its antigen is as yet unknown.

The clonotype was recovered from a human donor with an autoimmune cytopenia or autoimmune hepatitis (not recorded which). Material: peripheral blood. This rearrangement joins TRBV5-1 to TRBJ1-2; the TRBD1 assignment by TCRdb is unverifiable without DNA. CDR3: CASSSPRQGALSGYTF.